This entry concerns a single TCR beta chain. This receptor's antigen is unknown. Nothing much larger sits one base from this clone, and base qualities are not available. These data are taken from a study of technical replicates of blood from several donors (dated by TCRdb to 2016 to 2017). The germline V gene supplies CDR1 SGDLS and CDR2 YYNGEE. V is trimmed back by 0 bases and J by 7 bases, and the junction contains 6 bases that no gene match accounts for. The CDR3 starts with the cysteine, ends with the phenylalanine, and has 16 residues. Only the CDR3 portion is preserved as DNA: 48 bases, with reading frame beginning at the first base. Libraries came from the immunoSEQ multiplex PCR assay. TCRdb carries this immuneACCESS record with in-frame sequences only. Its versions omit some clonotypes, under half of them owing to an unresolved V gene in the studies checked, with the rest unexplained. For this sample there are 55,000 to 75,000 clones; roughly 89% appear just once. The top ten clones comprise about 4.3% of the sample.

The specimen was PBMCs. The TCR sequence derives from a human donor in good health. Some clones in this sample may be carry-over from other donors' samples. The V gene is TRBV9 and the J gene is TRBJ2-7; 14 central bases correspond to TRBD2. The CDR3 reads as follows: CASSVEGLAGEDEQYF. Read as DNA, the sequence is TGTGCCAGCAGCGTAGAGGGACTAGCGGGGGAGGATGAGCAGTACTTC.